This passage covers 11 T cell receptor beta chains from one sample sequenced in a study of shared clonotypes between healthy human individuals. The table came from immunoSEQ multiplex PCR; TCRdb's copy has only in-frame clones and leaves some out. The data contain about 1 million clones, about 75% of them singletons. What was sequenced was memory CD4+ T cells sorted from blood. Subset given: CD45RA-negative fraction. Every receptor here comes from a man between 18 and 29 years old in good health.

The genes are TRBV28 and TRBJ1-6; D unresolved. Germline CDR1 and CDR2: MDHEN and SYDVKM. The CDR3 loop spans 12 amino acids. The V and J ends lost 6 bases and 6 bases respectively, with 6 bases between them. The CDR3 DNA reads as TGTGCCAGCAGGCGAGTTAATTCACCCCTCCACTTT. Its protein product is CASRRVNSPLHF.

The gene calls are TRBV2 and TRBJ1-2, with TRBD1 as a possible D gene (5 bases). Germline V gene sequence: CDR1 SNHLY, CDR2 FYNNEI. The CDR3 contains 12 residues. Trimming took 9 bases from V and 5 from J, leaving 13 bases between them. This CDR3 is CASEAGRYGYTF. CDR3 sequence (DNA): TGTGCCAGTGAGGCAGGGAGGTATGGCTACACCTTC.

Only one count was recorded for this clone. The chain combines TRBV6-6 with TRBJ1-1; TRBD1 aligns across 9 bases. This CDR3 comprises 14 residues. CDR1 MNHNY and CDR2 SVGAGI come from the germline V gene (reference sequence). Germline trimming cut 2 bases from V and 5 bases from J; bases unmatched to any gene: 3. This CDR3 is CASSYAQGATEAFF. For the CDR3, the DNA is TGTGCCAGCAGTTACGCACAGGGGGCTACTGAAGCTTTCTTT.

The chain is built from TRBV5-6 and TRBJ1-1; a weak D match, TRBD1 (5 bases). Per germline, CDR1 SGHDT and CDR2 YYEEEE. The CDR3 is 13 amino acids. Trimming shortened V by 4 bases and J by 6 bases, and 13 bases separated the two germline ends. The CDR3 region is CASSPAGAAEAFF. The CDR3 region has the DNA TGTGCCAGCAGCCCGGCCGGGGCGGCTGAAGCTTTCTTT.

The genes are TRBV7-8 and TRBJ2-5; 13 positions agree with TRBD2. Per germline, CDR1 SGHVS and CDR2 FQNEAQ. V was clipped by 5 bases and J by 5 bases; unmatched bases: 8. CDR3 length equals 16 residues. CDR3 sequence reads: CASSALAGGPSETQYF. The CDR3 bases are TGTGCCAGCAGCGCACTAGCGGGAGGGCCCTCGGAGACCCAGTACTTC.

The chain joins TRBV15 to TRBJ2-2; 9 nucleotides agree with TRBD2. This CDR3 contains 17 residues. V dropped 3 bases and J dropped 6; count of bases not matched to a gene: 11. Germline values: CDR1 LNHNV, CDR2 YYDKDF (reference sequence). CDR3 amino acids: CATSRGLSGSIPGELFF. The CDR3 nucleotides read TGTGCCACCAGCAGGGGACTTAGCGGGAGCATCCCCGGGGAGCTGTTTTTT.

This chain uses TRBV18 with TRBJ2-5; tentative D call: TRBD1 (6 bases). The CDR3 has 16 residues. The V gene lost 2 bases and the J gene lost 0 bases, with 13 bases spanning the gap. Germline CDR1 is KGHSH and CDR2 is LQKENI. The chain's CDR3 is CASSPRGQTYQETQYF. The CDR3 region has the DNA TGTGCCAGCTCACCAAGGGGACAAACGTACCAAGAGACCCAGTACTTC. Looking up the rest from reference TRBV18 and TRBJ2-5 gives the full variable domain: NAGVMQNPRHLVRRRGQEARLRCSPMKGHSHVYWYRQLPEEGLKFMVYLQKENIIDESGMPKERFSAEFPKEGPSILRIQQVVRGDSAAYFCASSPRGQTYQETQYFGPGTRLLVL.

This chain connects TRBV4-1 to TRBJ2-7; D gene unclear. Germline V gives CDR1 MGHRA, CDR2 YSYEKL. With 1 base removed from V and 3 bases from J, the gap between germline ends came to 13 bases. This CDR3 has 15 amino acids. DNA for the CDR3: TGCGCCAGCAGCCAAGCTTCCACACCAGACTACGAGCAGTACTTC. Its translation: CASSQASTPDYEQYF.

The J gene is TRBJ2-7, the V gene TRBV14; D uncertain. The CDR3 length is 14 residues. The V end lost 0 bases, the J end lost 6 bases, and 12 bases lay between the germline ends. Germline loops: CDR1 SGHDN, CDR2 FVKESK. The DNA of the CDR3 is TGTGCCAGCAGCCAAGAAGTCAGGATTGGCGAGCAGTACTTC. Protein: CASSQEVRIGEQYF.

V usage is TRBV6-5 and J usage is TRBJ2-3; D may be TRBD2 (6 bases). The V gene lost 5 bases and the J gene lost 0 bases, with 12 bases spanning the gap. CDR3 length: 15 amino acids. In germline, CDR1 is MNHEY, CDR2 SVGAGI. Written as DNA, the CDR3 is TGTGCCAGCAGTGCACCTAGCGTAAGCACAGATACGCAGTATTTT. It encodes CASSAPSVSTDTQYF.

V and J are TRBV7-2 and TRBJ1-5, with 10 bases identical to TRBD1. V trimming: 3 bases; J trimming: 1 base; junction bases outside the gene matches: 3. The CDR3 runs to 16 residues. Germline CDR1 is SGHTA and CDR2 is FQGNSA. The CDR3 sequence is CASSFSGQGSNQPQHF. DNA for the CDR3: TGTGCCAGCAGCTTTTCGGGACAGGGGAGCAATCAGCCCCAGCATTTT.